This T cell receptor beta chain was sequenced during a study of T cells after yellow fever vaccination. Findings and caveats of the study: Detected again after the booster were most primary-vaccination clones, at almost 97% CD4 and nearly 90% CD8.

There are a few counts of this clonotype. What it recognizes is unknown. TCR cDNA was made by 5'RACE template switching, adding a universal primer site and UMIs. TCRdb ran MiXCR on the 5' RACE reads and lists one entry per CDR3 protein. The sample includes 300,000 to 400,000 distinct CDR3 sequences, almost 4% of them seen just once. This sample comprised PBMCs, obtained 5 days after the yellow fever booster vaccination. The origin of this receptor is a man younger than 35 who received the YFV17D yellow fever vaccine.

CDR3 protein: CASRVDGASQYF. The CDR3 DNA sequence: TGTGCCAGCAGGGTGGATGGTGCATCGCAGTATTTT. The rearrangement joins TRBV2 to TRBJ2-3, with D uncertain. Germline-derived CDR1 and CDR2 are SNHLY and FYNNEI. Trimming took off 6 bases at V and 10 bases at J, with 14 bases between the two ends. The CDR3 spans 12 residues.